The rows below give T cell receptor beta chains drawn from one sample of a study of identical twins. Using its own MiXCR run on the 5' RACE reads, TCRdb lists one record per CDR3 protein. This sample has 500,000 or so distinct CDR3 sequences, with 13% to 15% found just once. The data were also submitted as part of a second study, on yellow fever vaccine responses in identical twins.

Sequencing was performed on CD4+ T cells sorted from blood. The source of these receptors is a young woman in good health. CDR3s include the opening cysteine and the closing phenylalanine or tryptophan. Each record gives: CDR3 DNA, CDR3 protein, V gene, D gene, J gene, clone size. D genes are given only for firm matches. Expanded clones are given a class, and other clones once, few, many or no size at all.

TGTGCTAGTGGTTTAGGCAGGCCCCTCACAGATACGCAGTATTTT | CASGLGRPLTDTQYF | TRBV12-5 | - | TRBJ2-3 | few
TGCGCCAGCAGCCAAGAGGCAGGGGGGAAATCCGGTGGGGCCAACGTCCTGACTTTC | CASSQEAGGKSGGANVLTF | TRBV4-3 | - | TRBJ2-6 | few
TGTGCCAGCAGCTCTGCCAGGTCTGAAGCTTTCTTT | CASSSARSEAFF | TRBV7-2 | - | TRBJ1-1 | few
TGTGCCAGCAGTTTATTAGGGACAGGAGGGTACGAGCAGTACTTC | CASSLLGTGGYEQYF | TRBV28 | TRBD1 | TRBJ2-7 | few
TGTGCCAGCAGTTCTCCGGGACTAGCGGCCTACACCGGGGAGCTGTTTTTT | CASSSPGLAAYTGELFF | TRBV28 | TRBD2 | TRBJ2-2 | -
TGCAGCGTTGACTCTCCTAACTATGGCTACACCTTC | CSVDSPNYGYTF | TRBV29-1 | - | TRBJ1-2 | few
TGTGCCAGCAGTTTTAGTCCAGATACGCAGTATTTT | CASSFSPDTQYF | TRBV12-3/TRBV12-4 | - | TRBJ2-3 | few
TGCGCCAGCAGCCAAGGTGGGACGGTTCAGTACTTC | CASSQGGTVQYF | TRBV4-3 | - | TRBJ2-4 | -
TGTGCCAGCAGTGACAGGTTGCGTTATGGCTACACCTTC | CASSDRLRYGYTF | TRBV6-1 | - | TRBJ1-2 | few
TGTGCCAGCATGCGGGGGTGGGAAGAGACCCAGTACTTC | CASMRGWEETQYF | TRBV2 | TRBD2 | TRBJ2-5 | -
TGTGCCATCAGGACTTACACCGGGGAGCTGTTTTTT | CAIRTYTGELFF | TRBV10-3 | - | TRBJ2-2 | -
TGTGCCAGCAGCTTATACAGGGCCCATGAGCAGTTCTTC | CASSLYRAHEQFF | TRBV11-2 | - | TRBJ2-1 | -
TGCGCCAGCAGCTTGGGTCCCTCTGGAACAACTAGCACAGATACGCAGTATTTT | CASSLGPSGTTSTDTQYF | TRBV5-1 | - | TRBJ2-3 | -
TGCGCCAGCAGTGAGGGAGACAATGAGCAGTTCTTC | CASSEGDNEQFF | TRBV10-1 | - | TRBJ2-1 | few
TGCAGTGCTAGAGAGAATAACCCCCACGAGCAGTACTTC | CSARENNPHEQYF | TRBV20-1 | - | TRBJ2-7 | few
TGCGCCAGCAGCTTCCAGGGACTGGGAAACACCGGGGAGCTGTTTTTT | CASSFQGLGNTGELFF | TRBV5-1 | - | TRBJ2-2 | few
TGTGCCAGCAGCGTAGGGCGGGAGGGCCCATCGTTCTTC | CASSVGREGPSFF | TRBV9 | TRBD2 | TRBJ2-1 | -
TGTGCCAGCAGGGCCGGACTAGCGGGGCTCAATGAGCAGTTCTTC | CASRAGLAGLNEQFF | TRBV2 | TRBD2 | TRBJ2-1 | few
TGTGCCAGCAGCTCCCCATTCGGCAGCGGGTATACCTACAATGAGCAGTTCTTC | CASSSPFGSGYTYNEQFF | TRBV11-2 | - | TRBJ2-1 | few
TGTGCCGGTGGACTAGCGGGCATTGAGCAGTTCTTC | CAGGLAGIEQFF | TRBV2 | TRBD2 | TRBJ2-1 | few
TGTGCCAGCAGTGGGGGACTTCTGGGTTACAATGAGCAGTTCTTC | CASSGGLLGYNEQFF | TRBV6-1 | - | TRBJ2-1 | -
TGTGCCAGCAACGGTTTGGGGGGCTACGAGCAGTACTTC | CASNGLGGYEQYF | TRBV2 | - | TRBJ2-7 | few